This TCR beta chain was captured in a study of identical twins. Unique molecular identifiers were present on cDNA, and template switching added a universal primer site. MiXCR was run by TCRdb on the 5' RACE reads, yielding one entry per CDR3 protein. Of 690,000 or so distinct CDR3 sequences in the sample, over 5% were seen once. V lost 0 bases to trimming and J lost 8 bases; unmatched junction nucleotides: 9. The CDR3 contains 17 residues. Germline V gene data show CDR1 as SGHRS and CDR2 as YFSETQ. Study-wide points: The study drew conclusions from cross-sectional statistical analysis, not from following the same donors.

As regards this clonotype: As yet, its antigen is unknown.

Source material: naive T cells sorted from blood. V gene TRBV5-1 combines with J gene TRBJ2-1; 12 positions match TRBD2. The receptor comes from a man younger than 35 in good health. The CDR3 DNA reads TGCGCCAGCAGCTTGGGGACTAGCGGGACACTCCCCGATGAGCAGTTCTTC. Protein product: CASSLGTSGTLPDEQFF.